The present T cell receptor (beta chain) was sequenced within a study of blood T cell repertoires in COVID-19 (dated by TCRdb to the early 2020s). At the level of the whole study: Collaborator samples came from the United States, Italy and Spain and covered acute and convalescent phases of COVID-19. The material from the prospective study consisted of cDNA or gDNA derived from T cells, B-cell-depleted T cells, or PBMCs. Deeply sampled blood TCRbeta repertoires from subjects exposed to, actively infected with, or recovered from COVID-19 were included in the dataset. A freely available public database, intended as a resource for researchers studying the immune response to SARS-CoV-2, is where the repertoires were released. Samples came from the ongoing ImmuneRACE study (first 160 participants) plus 1,254 subjects from 6 global collaborators. Nearly every sample came with metadata listing a de-identified subject ID, COVID-19 status, age in years and sex. Where HLA class I and class II types were available, the types were taken from metadata supplied by the sample provider, not from assay-based typing.

Collaborating institutions collected whole blood in K2EDTA tubes following their own protocols. For TCRbeta analysis, collaborators shipped samples in one of three forms: frozen whole blood, isolated PBMCs, or DNA extracted from either of those sample types. The immunoSEQ Assay, a bias-controlled multiplex PCR, was used to amplify TCRbeta CDR3 regions from genomic DNA. On the study's bioinformatics: The number of nucleated cells in each sample was estimated by amplification of reference gene primers within the assay. To quantify the absolute abundance of each unique TCRbeta CDR3 rearrangement, sequence reads were collapsed and filtered. For each sample, productive Simpson clonality was calculated as the square root of Simpson's diversity index across productive rearrangements. As stored in TCRdb, this immuneACCESS dataset retains in-frame rearrangements with V and J assigned. A fraction of the clones does not appear; measured against another copy, unresolved V genes explain less than half of the discrepancy, and the remainder lacks a known reason. The V and J calls and clone size come from that table; D and trimming were worked out from the DNA. The sample table holds about 140,000 clones, of which 85% to 90% were seen once. 3.5% to 4.5% of the sample rests with the top ten.

The paper's findings and limits, for the study overall: The quantity of clinical and demographic metadata differed by source and by participant and was supplied without curation.

Per the germline V gene, SGDLS is the CDR1 and YYNGEE is the CDR2. V is cut back by 4 bases and J by 2 bases, with 3 bases in the junction unmatched. Inclusive of the bounding cysteine and phenylalanine, the CDR3 is 16 residues long. The CDR3 DNA has 48 bases and is translated from base 1. To note about this clone: This receptor's antigen is unknown. No base quality values were provided; no much bigger clone lies one nucleotide off.

The sample taken for sequencing was peripheral blood. This TCR was recovered from a woman aged 40 to 50 with acute or convalescent COVID-19. The chain employs TRBV9 and TRBJ2-1, with 13 bases aligning to TRBD2. The CDR3 reads CASSKGLAGPYNEQFF. The DNA sequence is as follows: TGTGCCAGCAGCAAGGGACTAGCGGGGCCCTACAATGAGCAGTTCTTC.